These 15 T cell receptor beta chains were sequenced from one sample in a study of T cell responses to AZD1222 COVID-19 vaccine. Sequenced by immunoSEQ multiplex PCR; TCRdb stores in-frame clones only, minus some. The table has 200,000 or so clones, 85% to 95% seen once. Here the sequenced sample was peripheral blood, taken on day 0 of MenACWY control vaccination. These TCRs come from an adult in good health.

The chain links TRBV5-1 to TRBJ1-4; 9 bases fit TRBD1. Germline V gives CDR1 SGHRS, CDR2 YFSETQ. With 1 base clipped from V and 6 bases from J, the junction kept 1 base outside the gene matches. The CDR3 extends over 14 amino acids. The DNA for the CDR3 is TGCGCCAGCAGCTTGCGACAGGGGGATGAAAAACTGTTTTTT. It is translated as CASSLRQGDEKLFF.

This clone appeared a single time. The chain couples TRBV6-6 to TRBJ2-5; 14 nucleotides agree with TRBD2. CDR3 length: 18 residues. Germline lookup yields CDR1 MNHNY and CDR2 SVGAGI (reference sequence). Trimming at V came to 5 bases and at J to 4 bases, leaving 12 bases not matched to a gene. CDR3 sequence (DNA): TGTGCCAGCAGTCAGACTAGCGGGGGGGAGCGGGGGAGAGAGACCCAGTACTTC. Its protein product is CASSQTSGGERGRETQYF.

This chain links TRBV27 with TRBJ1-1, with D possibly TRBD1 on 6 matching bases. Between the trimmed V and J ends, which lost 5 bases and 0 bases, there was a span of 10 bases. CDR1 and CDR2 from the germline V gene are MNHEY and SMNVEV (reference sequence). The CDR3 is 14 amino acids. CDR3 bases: TGTGCCAGCAGTCCAGGGGTACTGAACACTGAAGCTTTCTTT. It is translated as CASSPGVLNTEAFF.

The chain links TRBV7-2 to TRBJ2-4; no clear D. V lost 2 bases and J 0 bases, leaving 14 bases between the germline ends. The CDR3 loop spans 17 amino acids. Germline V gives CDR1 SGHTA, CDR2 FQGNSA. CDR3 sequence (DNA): TGTGCCAGCAGCTTACTCGGTTCGACCTTAGCCAAAAACATTCAGTACTTC. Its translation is CASSLLGSTLAKNIQYF.

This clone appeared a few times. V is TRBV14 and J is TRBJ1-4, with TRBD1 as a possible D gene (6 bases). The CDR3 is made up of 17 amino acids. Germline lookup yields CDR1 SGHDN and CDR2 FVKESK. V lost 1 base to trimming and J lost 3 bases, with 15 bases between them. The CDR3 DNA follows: TGTGCCAGCAGCCAAGCTGCAGGGACATCATCTAATGAAAAACTGTTTTTT. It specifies CASSQAAGTSSNEKLFF.

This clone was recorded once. The CDR3 nucleotides read TGTGCCTGGAGTGGGGAAGGGAACACTGAAGCTTTCTTT. Protein product: CAWSGEGNTEAFF. The V gene is TRBV30, the J gene TRBJ1-1; D not resolved. With 1 base removed from V and 1 base from J, the gap between germline ends came to 7 bases. This CDR3 is 13 amino acids long. CDR1 and CDR2 from the germline V gene are GTSNPN and SVGIG (reference sequence).

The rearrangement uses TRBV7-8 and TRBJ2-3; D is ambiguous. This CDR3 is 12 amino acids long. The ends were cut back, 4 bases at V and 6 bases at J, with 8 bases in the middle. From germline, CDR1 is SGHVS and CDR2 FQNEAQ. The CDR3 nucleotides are TGTGCCAGCAGCTCCCACGCGGATACGCAGTATTTT. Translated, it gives CASSSHADTQYF.

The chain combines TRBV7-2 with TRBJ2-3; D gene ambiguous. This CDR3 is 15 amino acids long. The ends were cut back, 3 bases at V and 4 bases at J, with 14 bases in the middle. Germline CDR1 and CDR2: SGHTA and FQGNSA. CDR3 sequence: CASSLQPPGADTQYF. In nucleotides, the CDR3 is TGTGCCAGCAGCTTGCAGCCGCCTGGAGCAGATACGCAGTATTTT.

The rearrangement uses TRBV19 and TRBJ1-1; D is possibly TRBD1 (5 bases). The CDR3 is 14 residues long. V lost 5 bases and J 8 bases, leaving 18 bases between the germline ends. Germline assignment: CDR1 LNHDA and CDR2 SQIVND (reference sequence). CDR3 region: CASSLITGTPEAFF. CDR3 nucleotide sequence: TGTGCCAGTAGTCTTATCACCGGGACCCCGGAAGCTTTCTTT.

As DNA, the CDR3 is TGTGCCAGCAGTGAAGTGGGACAGGGTTATGGCTACACCTTC. This encodes CASSEVGQGYGYTF. The chain links TRBV2 to TRBJ1-2, with 9 bases lining up with TRBD1. V gave up 1 base and J gave up 5 bases; unmatched junction bases: 2. Germline CDR1 reads SNHLY; CDR2 reads FYNNEI. The CDR3 has 14 amino acids.

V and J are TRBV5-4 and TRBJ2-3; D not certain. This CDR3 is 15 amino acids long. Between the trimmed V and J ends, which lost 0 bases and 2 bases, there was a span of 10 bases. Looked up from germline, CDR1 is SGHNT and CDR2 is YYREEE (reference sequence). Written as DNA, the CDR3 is TGTGCCAGCAGCTTGGGGCGCGAGGTCACAGATACGCAGTATTTT. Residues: CASSLGREVTDTQYF.

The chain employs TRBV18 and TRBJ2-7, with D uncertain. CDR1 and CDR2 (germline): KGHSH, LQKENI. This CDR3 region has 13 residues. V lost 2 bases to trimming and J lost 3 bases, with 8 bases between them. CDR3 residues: CASSPLENYEQYF. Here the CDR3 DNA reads TGTGCCAGCTCACCATTGGAAAACTACGAGCAGTACTTC.

The CDR3, as DNA: TGTGCCAGCAGTTTATTGCCGGGCACTGAAGCTTTCTTT. Protein sequence: CASSLLPGTEAFF. The chain has TRBV27 and TRBJ1-1; D gene unclear. The CDR3 runs 13 residues. The V and J ends lost 1 base and 4 bases respectively, with 7 bases between them. Per germline, CDR1 MNHEY and CDR2 SMNVEV (reference sequence).

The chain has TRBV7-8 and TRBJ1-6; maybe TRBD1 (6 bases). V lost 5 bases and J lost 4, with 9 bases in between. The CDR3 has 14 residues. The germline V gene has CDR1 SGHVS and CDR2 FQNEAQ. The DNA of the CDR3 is TGTGCCAGCAGCCCGCAGGGGTATAATTCACCCCTCCACTTT. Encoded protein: CASSPQGYNSPLHF.

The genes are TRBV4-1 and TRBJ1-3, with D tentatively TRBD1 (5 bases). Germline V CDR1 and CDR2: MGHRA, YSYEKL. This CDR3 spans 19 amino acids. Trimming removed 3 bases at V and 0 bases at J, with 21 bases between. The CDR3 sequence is CASSHPQGAGSGSGNTIYF. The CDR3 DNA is TGCGCCAGCAGCCATCCCCAAGGGGCAGGCTCTGGCTCTGGAAACACCATATATTTT.